Following are 2 T cell receptor beta chains from one sample sequenced in a study of T cell changes during pregnancy in multiple sclerosis. Clones were sequenced by immunoSEQ multiplex PCR, and TCRdb holds only the in-frame ones, with some missing. The profile covers about 69,000 clones, with roughly 93% appearing a single time and roughly 1.3% taken by the ten largest. The specimen was peripheral blood, collected in the third trimester of pregnancy. Receptors were obtained from a female donor with multiple sclerosis, enrolled in a pregnancy study.

The sample holds one count of this clone. J is TRBJ1-2 and V is TRBV7-8; D possibly corresponds to TRBD1 (6 bases). The CDR3 runs to 13 residues. Germline-derived CDR1 and CDR2 are SGHVS and FQNEAQ. V was trimmed by 3 bases and J by 8 bases, leaving 13 bases between them. CDR3 nucleotide sequence: TGTGCCAGCAGCTTCGGGGGGGCGCGGGGCTACACCTTC. This translates into CASSFGGARGYTF.

The V gene is TRBV19, the J gene TRBJ2-7; a weak D match, TRBD2 (6 bases). V lost 3 bases and J 7 bases, leaving 16 bases between the germline ends. CDR1 LNHDA and CDR2 SQIVND come from the germline V gene (reference sequence). The CDR3 runs 14 residues. The CDR3 sequence is CASSILPTAGEQYF. Written as DNA, the CDR3 is TGTGCCAGTAGTATTCTCCCCACCGCGGGGGAGCAGTACTTC.